A selection of T cell receptor beta chains follows, all from one sample in a study of T-cell memory formation after mild COVID-19. TCRdb fed the 5' RACE reads into MiXCR, producing one record per CDR3 protein. Of about 360,000 distinct CDR3 sequences detected, around 15% appear once; the ten largest clones hold under 25%. The source material was PBMCs or a T cell subset sorted from them (not recorded which). Source of these receptors: a man between 18 and 29 years old who had mild COVID-19 (a few samples of this study predate the infection). Cell type and time point are not known. Both conserved end residues are part of each CDR3. D genes are given only for firm matches. Expanded clones are given a class, and other clones once, few, many or no size at all.

D	V	J	size	DNA	CDR3
.	TRBV30	TRBJ2-7	few	TGTGCCTGGTGGGCCGGCCACGGTCTGGGTGACGAGCAGTACTTC	CAWWAGHGLGDEQYF
.	TRBV9	TRBJ1-3	few	TGTGCCAGCAGCCCTCACGGGGGCTCTGGAAACACCATATATTTT	CASSPHGGSGNTIYF
.	TRBV6-2/TRBV6-3	TRBJ1-2	few	TGTGCCAGCAGTCTTACCCGGGGACACCGGTATGGCTACACCTTC	CASSLTRGHRYGYTF
.	TRBV7-2	TRBJ1-5	many	TGTGCCAGCAGCAAGGGAGCCGGTGGCCAGCCCCAGCATTTT	CASSKGAGGQPQHF
TRBD1	TRBV5-4	TRBJ2-6	once	TGTGCCAGCAGTCAAGGACAGGGGAGAACTGGCGCCAACGTCCTGACTTTC	CASSQGQGRTGANVLTF
TRBD1	TRBV25-1	TRBJ1-6	.	TGTGCCAGCAGTGCCACAGGGGTGGGTTCACCCCTCCACTTT	CASSATGVGSPLHF
.	TRBV10-3	TRBJ2-1	many	TGTGCCATCAGTGGCTCGATGAGCTCCTACAATGAGCAGTTCTTC	CAISGSMSSYNEQFF
.	TRBV5-1	TRBJ2-1	many	TGCGCCAGCAGCTTGGTTGGCGCGGGCGATGAGCAGTTCTTC	CASSLVGAGDEQFF
.	TRBV6-1	TRBJ2-3	few	TGTGCCAGCAGTGACCCGGCCCGATATTCAGATACGCAGTATTTT	CASSDPARYSDTQYF
TRBD1	TRBV15	TRBJ1-1	few	TGTGCCACCAGCAGAGAGTGGGGGACAGGGGGCGCGAGCACTGAAGCTTTCTTT	CATSREWGTGGASTEAFF
.	TRBV20-1	TRBJ1-4	.	TGCAGTACAGACCGAAATGAAAAACTGTTTTTT	CSTDRNEKLFF
.	TRBV16	TRBJ1-3	.	TGTGCCAGCAGCCAACGCACTAGCTCTGGAAACACCATATATTTT	CASSQRTSSGNTIYF
TRBD1	TRBV7-2	TRBJ1-2	few	TGTGCCAGCAGCTACCAGGGGGTCGGAGGGGGCTACACCTTC	CASSYQGVGGGYTF
TRBD1	TRBV12-3/TRBV12-4	TRBJ2-2	many	TGTGCCAGCAGCTCACGGACAGGAGGATCCGGGGAGCTGTTTTTT	CASSSRTGGSGELFF
.	TRBV4-3	TRBJ2-2	few	TGCGCCAGCAGCCCGAAAGCGCCAGGGGTCCTGGGCACCGGGGAGCTGTTTTTT	CASSPKAPGVLGTGELFF
.	TRBV4-3	TRBJ2-1	.	TGCGCCAGCAGCCAAGATAAAGGCGCGGCCGAGCAGTTCTTC	CASSQDKGAAEQFF
.	TRBV9	TRBJ2-5	many	TGTGCCAGCAGCGTAGATCTTCAAGAGACCCAGTACTTC	CASSVDLQETQYF
.	TRBV7-8	TRBJ1-1	.	TGTGCCAGCAGCTTGGGGTCTTCGAACACTGAAGCTTTCTTT	CASSLGSSNTEAFF
.	TRBV6-1	TRBJ1-4	few	TGTGCCAGCAGTGCGGACCTTGTAGACGAAAAACTGTTTTTT	CASSADLVDEKLFF
TRBD1	TRBV5-1	TRBJ2-4	.	TGCGCCAGCAGAACCAGGGGGCACGGTGACATTCAGTACTTC	CASRTRGHGDIQYF
.	TRBV20-1	TRBJ1-1	few	TGCAGTGCTAGTGGGCTTGTGAACACTGAAGCTTTCTTT	CSASGLVNTEAFF
.	TRBV20-1	TRBJ1-2	few	TGCAGTGCTCCGGGGAACTATGGCTACACCTTC	CSAPGNYGYTF
TRBD1	TRBV12-3/TRBV12-4	TRBJ2-3	many	TGTGCCAGCAGTTTGGGGGACAGGGTCCCAGATACGCAGTATTTT	CASSLGDRVPDTQYF
TRBD1	TRBV5-1	TRBJ2-5	.	TGCGCCAGCAGCTTGCGCCGGACAGGGCCTAGGCCGGAGTACTTC	CASSLRRTGPRPEYF
.	TRBV6-5	TRBJ1-1	.	TGTGCCAGCAGTTACTCAGGGCAGGGGAGGACTGAAGCTTTCTTT	CASSYSGQGRTEAFF
TRBD2	TRBV7-2	TRBJ2-1	few	TGTGCCAGCAGCTTAGGGACTAGCGGGCTTGGTGAGCAGTTCTTC	CASSLGTSGLGEQFF
.	TRBV5-1	TRBJ1-2	few	TGCGCCAGCAGCTTGGAGGTGGGAGCGGATAGTGGCTACACCTTC	CASSLEVGADSGYTF
TRBD2	TRBV7-9	TRBJ2-5	many	TGTGCCAGCAGCTTGGGAAATAGCGGGGGCCAAGAGACCCAGTACTTC	CASSLGNSGGQETQYF
.	TRBV20-1	TRBJ2-2	few	TGCAGTGCTAGAGTCGTCGACACCGGGGAGCTGTTTTTT	CSARVVDTGELFF
TRBD2	TRBV27	TRBJ2-1	.	TGTGCCAGTGAAAGGGGACTAGCGGGGGGTGGGGAGCAGTTCTTC	CASERGLAGGGEQFF
.	TRBV7-2	TRBJ2-1	.	TGTGCCAGCAGCCCTAATCCCGCCTCGGTTCAAAATTTCTTC	CASSPNPASVQNFF
.	TRBV7-3	TRBJ2-3	few	TGTGCCAGCAGCCAGGCGGTAGCGGGCACAGATACGCAGTATTTT	CASSQAVAGTDTQYF
.	TRBV7-8	TRBJ1-2	few	TGTGCCAGCAGCTTATCCGGGCAGCTAAGCTATGGCTACACCTTC	CASSLSGQLSYGYTF
.	TRBV16	TRBJ1-2	few	TGTGCCAGCAGCCAATCTATGGGGCAGCGATATGGCTACACCTTC	CASSQSMGQRYGYTF
TRBD1	TRBV5-6	TRBJ1-2	few	TGTGCCAGCAGATTGACGGGGACAGGGGGGAACTATGGCTACACCTTC	CASRLTGTGGNYGYTF
.	TRBV7-6	TRBJ2-2	few	TGTGCCAGCAGCCGGCCAAGGCGCTCGAACACCGGGGAGCTGTTTTTT	CASSRPRRSNTGELFF
.	TRBV10-3	TRBJ1-2	many	TGTGCCATAGGGGACGGCTACACCTTC	CAIGDGYTF
.	TRBV3-2	TRBJ2-5	once	TGTGCCAGCAGCCAAGTGAAAGCGGGGGACCAAGAGACCCAGTACTTC	CASSQVKAGDQETQYF
TRBD1	TRBV7-9	TRBJ1-1	.	TGTGCCAGCAGCAACCGGGACAGGGTTACTGAAGCTTTCTTT	CASSNRDRVTEAFF
TRBD2	TRBV14	TRBJ2-7	few	TGTGCCAGCAGCCAAGGTTATAGCGGGTCGTGGGAGCAGTACTTC	CASSQGYSGSWEQYF
TRBD1	TRBV5-1	TRBJ2-5	.	TGCGCCAGCAGCCCTGCGGACAGGGGGCTTTTAGAGACCCAGTACTTC	CASSPADRGLLETQYF
.	TRBV6-5	TRBJ2-1	few	TGTGCCAGCAGTAAGGACTACCTCAATGAGCAGTTCTTC	CASSKDYLNEQFF
TRBD1	TRBV3-1	TRBJ1-1	.	TGTGCCAGCAGCCAAACGGGACAGTTCGTGAACACTGAAGCTTTCTTT	CASSQTGQFVNTEAFF
.	TRBV29-1	TRBJ2-7	many	TGCAGCGCTGGGCGACAAGAGTCAACCGAGCAGTACTTC	CSAGRQESTEQYF
.	TRBV5-1	TRBJ1-2	.	TGCGCCAGCAGCTGGACCGACGGACCCTCCAGTGGCTACACCTTC	CASSWTDGPSSGYTF
.	TRBV12-3/TRBV12-4	TRBJ1-3	few	TGTGCCAGCAGTTTTCCATACACCATATATTTT	CASSFPYTIYF
.	TRBV12-3/TRBV12-4	TRBJ1-2	.	TGTGCCAGCAGTTTAGTCGCGAGAAACTATGGCTACACCTTC	CASSLVARNYGYTF
.	TRBV20-1	TRBJ1-2	many	TGCAGTGCTAGAGATTCCGGGGTCTACTACACCTTC	CSARDSGVYYTF
TRBD1	TRBV11-2	TRBJ2-1	few	TGTGCCAGCAGCTTAGGGGGCAGGGGGCGCGTCCACAATGAGCAGTTCTTC	CASSLGGRGRVHNEQFF
TRBD2	TRBV20-1	TRBJ2-1	.	TGCAGTGCTAGAGATCTAGCGGGGGTAGGCAATGAGCAGTTCTTC	CSARDLAGVGNEQFF
TRBD2	TRBV5-5	TRBJ2-1	.	TGTGCCAGCAGCTTGGGTGCGGGGGGTCTCAATGAGCAGTTCTTC	CASSLGAGGLNEQFF
.	TRBV7-8	TRBJ1-2	many	TGTGCCAGCAGCCTTTCCGAGGCGTCCTATGGCTACACCTTC	CASSLSEASYGYTF
.	TRBV4-1	TRBJ2-5	.	TGCGCCAGCAGCCGACTAGTGGAAGAGACCCAGTACTTC	CASSRLVEETQYF
.	TRBV5-1	TRBJ2-1	many	TGCGCCAGCAGCTACGCCCGAGACAGCAAAAACAATGAGCAGTTCTTC	CASSYARDSKNNEQFF